The subject of this entry is one TCR beta chain. No antigen is known for it. The data were obtained in a study of T-cell memory formation after mild COVID-19. Turning to the study itself: TCR clustering was largely donor specific.

Trimming removed 7 bases from V and 2 bases from J, with 18 bases in between. CDR3 size: 15 residues. Study-level results: Pre-infection memory already had some responding clones, implying cross-reactive memory joined.

TCRdb itself ran the 5' RACE reads through MiXCR, one entry per CDR3 protein. The sample contains roughly 250,000 distinct CDR3 sequences, about 15% of which appear only once. The rearrangement joins TRBV12-3 or TRBV12-4 to TRBJ2-7; no clear D. This receptor was taken from a man aged 18 to 29 who had mild COVID-19 (a few samples of this study predate the infection). Cell type and time point are not known. Input material: PBMCs or a T cell subset sorted from them (not recorded which). The CDR3 sequence is CASTLDQVRAYEQYF. The CDR3 DNA follows: TGTGCCAGCACCCTAGACCAGGTCCGAGCCTACGAGCAGTACTTC.